This T cell receptor (beta chain) was sequenced in a study of OX40 agonist ivuxolimab in advanced cancers. Study-level background: Ivuxolimab, which targeted the costimulatory receptor OX40 (CD134), was an agonistic, fully human IgG2 monoclonal antibody. Among the approximately 54 dose-escalation patients, roughly 20 had hepatocellular carcinoma, some 15 melanoma, 9 renal cell carcinoma and 9 head and neck cancer. The dose-escalation cohort was around 83% male with a mean age of about 60 years, ranging from 23 to 79. The point of sequencing TCRbeta in the periphery was to test whether ivuxolimab changed TCR sequence diversity and drove clonal T-cell expansion. Intravenous ivuxolimab was administered to patients every 2 weeks at six dose levels: 0.01, 0.1, 0.3, 1.5, 3 and 10 mg/kg. Prior anti-PD-1, anti-PD-L1 or anti-CTLA-4 therapy was permitted, and 40% of dose-escalation patients had received checkpoint inhibitors. Partial responses occurred in three dose-escalation patients, of whom one had hepatocellular carcinoma and two had cutaneous melanoma. The paper reports the monotherapy dose-escalation portion (N of about 51 patients) of the phase I ivuxolimab trial. Here is what the overall study found, with its caveats: At doses of 0.1 to 3.0 mg/kg, clonal expansion of both CD4+ and CD8+ blood T cells was observed from baseline to week 6. The antigen specificity of the clonally expanded peripheral T cells was not determined. In the 0.1-3.0 mg/kg groups, partial responders were among the patients with the lowest normalized peripheral clonal expansion, particularly in CD8+ T cells. After ivuxolimab, CD8+ T cells had more expanded clones than CD4+ T cells on average. Low levels of normalized T-cell clonal expansion were also seen in some patients who did not respond.

Patients with a history of autoimmune disease or receiving systemic immunosuppression were excluded from the trial. Peripheral blood for TCR sequencing was drawn from every dose cohort at baseline, at cycle 4 day 1 and at cycle 7 day 1. Samples came from an open-label, multicenter, first-in-human phase I dose-escalation trial of ivuxolimab. Adults with locally advanced or metastatic head and neck squamous cell, hepatocellular, melanoma or renal cell carcinoma were enrolled in the trial. CD4+ and CD8+ T cells were sorted separately from peripheral blood before TCR sequencing. As for this clone: Its antigen is still unknown. No clone much larger than this one lies a single base away; base qualities are absent.

For sequencing of the TCRbeta CDR3 region, genomic DNA was extracted from the sorted cells. TCRbeta CDR3 regions were sequenced using the immunoSEQ Assay. Drawn from immuneACCESS, this table holds only the in-frame rearrangements with V and J called that TCRdb kept. Clones are partly lost; checked studies trace under half to an unresolved V gene and leave the rest unexplained. The sample table shows 90,000 or so clones, and 90% to 95% are seen once. The ten largest clones add up to 0.7% to 0.95% of the sample. A distance of 10 bases separates the germline ends of V and J, which lose 8 bases and 2 bases respectively. Taken from cysteine to phenylalanine, the CDR3 has 12 residues. The only DNA kept is the CDR3, 36 bases in frame from the first base. Reading the germline V gene (reference sequence) gives CDR1 LNHDA and CDR2 SQIVND.

Sequences were derived from CD4+ or CD8+ T cells sorted from blood, sampled in a trial of the OX40 agonist ivuxolimab. Recombination joined TRBV19 with TRBJ2-7, with no D gene named confidently. The TCR originated in an adult with an advanced solid tumor such as melanoma, head and neck, liver or kidney cancer. The CDR3 amino acid sequence is: CASSITPYEQYF. At the DNA level, the sequence is TGTGCCAGTTCCATAACGCCCTACGAGCAGTACTTC. Reference TRBV19 and TRBJ2-7 genes cover what lies past the CDR3, so the full variable domain is DGGITQSPKYLFRKEGQNVTLSCEQNLNHDAMYWYRQDPGQGLRLIYYSQIVNDFQKGDIAEGYSVSREKKESFPLTVTSAQKNPTAFYLCASSITPYEQYFGPGTRLTVT.